Each of the 20 T cell receptor beta chains below was sequenced from the same sample in a study of cytomegalovirus exposure and HLA in healthy donors. PCR involved 60 Vbeta and 13 Jbeta primers. Measured with immunoSEQ multiplex PCR; TCRdb has only the in-frame clones, and not every one. The profile shows approximately 88,000 clones, roughly 80% of them singletons. The sample consisted of PBMCs. These receptors all come from a man in his fifties or sixties in good health and CMV-seropositive.

J is TRBJ2-2 and V is TRBV2; D is possibly TRBD2 (6 bases). The CDR3 totals 16 residues. Germline V CDR1 and CDR2: SNHLY, FYNNEI. Trimming took 5 bases from V and 2 from J, leaving 15 bases between them. The CDR3 coding sequence is TGTGCCAGCAGTCGGGAGCGATTGGGAAACACCGGGGAGCTGTTTTTT. Its translation: CASSRERLGNTGELFF.

This chain links TRBV11-2 with TRBJ2-7; 7 bases agree with TRBD1. Germline trimming cut 6 bases from V and 12 bases from J; bases unmatched to any gene: 20. Germline V gene lookup returns CDR1 SGHAT and CDR2 FQNNGV. There are 15 residues in the CDR3. DNA of the CDR3: TGTGCCAGCAGTATACAGGGGTCGTCACTCTTTGAGGTGTACTTC. Translated, it gives CASSIQGSSLFEVYF.

V is TRBV6-1 and J is TRBJ1-1; 8 bases match TRBD1. The CDR3 has 17 residues. The germline V gene encodes CDR1 MNHNS and CDR2 SASEGT. The J segment lost 8 bases and the V segment lost 2 bases, leaving 16 bases of the junction unmatched. The CDR3 protein is CASSEKKSRSDRDEAFF. CDR3 DNA: TGTGCCAGCAGTGAAAAAAAGAGTCGATCGGACAGGGACGAAGCTTTCTTT.

CDR3 protein: CASSLSSAYEQYF. In DNA form, the CDR3 reads TGTGCCAGCAGCTTATCTAGTGCCTACGAGCAGTACTTC. This sequence joins TRBV7-6 and TRBJ2-7, with D unresolved. The V end lost 2 bases, the J end lost 2 bases, and 7 bases lay between the germline ends. Per germline, CDR1 SGHVS and CDR2 FNYEAQ. The CDR3 is 13 amino acids.

As to this clone: Sequence at one end of the junction differs from germline and may be a read error. DNA for the CDR3: TGCGCCAGCAGTCAACTGTACCGACCTAGCAATCAGCCCCAGAATTTT. Encoded protein: CASSQLYRPSNQPQNF. The rearrangement uses TRBV23-1 and TRBJ1-5, with D uncertain. TRBV23-1 is noted as an ORF with a role that remains uncertain. The length of the CDR3 is 16 residues.

The genes are TRBV4-3 and TRBJ2-5; 8 nucleotides match TRBD1. This CDR3 has 16 amino acids. Germline CDR1 LGHNA, CDR2 YSLEER. The J segment lost 5 bases and the V segment lost 0 bases, leaving 8 bases of the junction unmatched. The CDR3 sequence: CASSQEVIRDRETQYF. CDR3 nucleotide sequence: TGCGCCAGCAGCCAAGAAGTGATCCGGGACAGGGAGACCCAGTACTTC.

V usage is TRBV2 and J usage is TRBJ1-4; D remains unclear. V lost 4 bases and J lost 7, with 13 bases in between. The CDR3 consists of 14 residues. The germline CDR1 and CDR2 sequences are SNHLY and FYNNEI. The CDR3 region has the DNA TGTGCCAGCAGTGGTCAGGAGGCGGTTGAAAAACTGTTTTTT. Amino acids: CASSGQEAVEKLFF.

The rearrangement joins TRBV5-6 to TRBJ2-4; TRBD1 is a possible D gene (6 bases). V was shortened by 4 bases and J by 8 bases, with 13 bases between the two germline ends. Per the germline V gene, CDR1 is SGHDT and CDR2 is YYEEEE. The CDR3 totals 13 residues. DNA of the CDR3: TGTGCCAGCAGCAGACAGGCGATTGACATTCAGTACTTC. This gives the protein CASSRQAIDIQYF.

The V gene is TRBV5-1, the J gene TRBJ2-5, with TRBD1 identical over 8 bases. The CDR3 consists of 13 residues. CDR1 SGHRS and CDR2 YFSETQ come from the germline V gene. V lost 2 bases and J lost 5; bases outside the gene matches: 2. The CDR3 reads CASSLWDRETQYF. CDR3 nucleotide sequence: TGCGCCAGCAGCTTATGGGACAGGGAGACCCAGTACTTC.

This clone was seen just once. The rearrangement joins TRBV9 to TRBJ2-5; 8 bases line up with TRBD2. The CDR3 extends over 15 amino acids. Germline V gives CDR1 SGDLS, CDR2 YYNGEE. V dropped 0 bases and J dropped 5; count of bases not matched to a gene: 6. CDR3 nucleotide sequence: TGTGCCAGCAGCGTAGATCCCGGGGGGGTGGAGACCCAGTACTTC. Translating gives CASSVDPGGVETQYF.

This clone was recorded once. V usage is TRBV12-1 and J usage is TRBJ2-1; the table's D gene call, TRBD1, was not cross checked with the DNA. TRBV12-1 is classified as a pseudogene. The CDR3 is made up of 16 amino acids. The CDR3 coding sequence is TGTGCCAGCAGCTTTGCAGGGGCCGGGTCCTACAATGAGCAGTTCTTC. Translated, it gives CASSFAGAGSYNEQFF.

This chain uses TRBV14 with TRBJ2-5, with 7 bases fitting TRBD1. This CDR3 has 16 residues. V lost 0 bases and J lost 5; bases outside the gene matches: 9. CDR1 SGHDN and CDR2 FVKESK come from the germline V gene. CDR3 loop: CASSQDRGGTVETQYF. CDR3 coding DNA: TGTGCCAGCAGCCAAGATCGAGGTGGGACAGTCGAGACCCAGTACTTC. Filled out from reference TRBV14 and TRBJ2-5, the complete variable domain reads EAGVTQFPSHSVIEKGQTVTLRCDPISGHDNLYWYRRVMGKEIKFLLHFVKESKQDESGMPNNRFLAERTGGTYSTLKVQPAELEDSGVYFCASSQDRGGTVETQYFGPGTRLLVL.

V gene TRBV5-8 combines with J gene TRBJ1-1; no firm D call. Germline V gene sequence: CDR1 SGHTS, CDR2 YDEGEE. There are 12 residues in the CDR3. The V end lost 0 bases, the J end lost 6 bases, and 6 bases lay between the germline ends. CDR3 residues: CASSLGAAEAFF. In DNA, the CDR3 is TGTGCCAGCAGCTTGGGGGCAGCTGAAGCTTTCTTT.

This clone was counted between two and nine times. The chain recombines TRBV11-2 with TRBJ2-1; perhaps TRBD1 as D (6 bases). There are 15 residues in the CDR3. The germline gives CDR1 SGHAT, CDR2 FQNNGV. Trimming cost V 1 base and J 8 bases, with 15 bases left between them. DNA of the CDR3: TGTGCCAGCAGCTTAGGTGGAGGTAAGGGGGATGAGCAGTTCTTC. Protein sequence: CASSLGGGKGDEQFF.

The chain is built from TRBV7-9 and TRBJ1-1; D is possibly TRBD1 (6 bases). V lost 3 bases to trimming and J lost 5 bases, with 10 bases between them. This CDR3 is built from 13 residues. Germline V gene data show CDR1 as SEHNR and CDR2 as FQNEAQ (reference sequence). The CDR3 is CASSFRGPTEAFF. The CDR3 DNA is TGTGCCAGCAGCTTCAGGGGCCCTACTGAAGCTTTCTTT.

The chain has TRBV28 and TRBJ1-2, with a weak D call TRBD1 (5 bases). Germline V gene lookup returns CDR1 MDHEN and CDR2 SYDVKM. V was trimmed by 2 bases and J by 4 bases, leaving 11 bases between them. CDR3 size: 14 residues. The CDR3 DNA reads TGTGCCAGCAGTTTAACAGGACCTCCCTATGGCTACACCTTC. Amino acid sequence: CASSLTGPPYGYTF.

The chain joins TRBV28 to TRBJ2-2; D is unclear. Germline-derived CDR1 and CDR2 are MDHEN and SYDVKM. Trimming cost V 6 bases and J 4 bases, with 6 bases left between them. The CDR3 length is 12 residues. CDR3 in amino acids: CASRRLTGELFF. CDR3 bases: TGTGCCAGCAGACGACTCACCGGGGAGCTGTTTTTT.

The CDR3 DNA follows: TGTGCCAGCAGCCCCCGATTAGCGGGGGAAACCGTGGATACGCAGTATTTT. Translation: CASSPRLAGETVDTQYF. The V gene is TRBV13, the J gene TRBJ2-3; TRBD2 matches 9 bases. Trimming took 5 bases from V and 6 from J; bases not matched to a gene: 15. Looked up from germline, CDR1 is PRHDT and CDR2 is FYEKMQ (reference sequence). This CDR3 has 17 residues.

The V and J genes are TRBV30 and TRBJ1-1; 7 bases fit TRBD1. Germline CDR1 GTSNPN, CDR2 SVGIG (reference sequence). The CDR3 loop spans 13 amino acids. V shed 2 bases, J shed 5 bases, and the junction held 5 bases outside the gene matches. The DNA for the CDR3 is TGTGCCTGGAGTTCAGGGGGTTGGACTGAAGCTTTCTTT. It yields the protein CAWSSGGWTEAFF. The variable domain in full, completed from reference TRBV30 and TRBJ1-1, reads SQTIHQWPATLVQPVGSPLSLECTVEGTSNPNLYWYRQAAGRGLQLLFYSVGIGQISSEVPQNLSASRPQDRQFILSSKKLLLSDSGFYLCAWSSGGWTEAFFGQGTRLTVV.

V gene TRBV7-9 combines with J gene TRBJ1-1; maybe TRBD1 (6 bases). Germline CDR1 is SEHNR and CDR2 is FQNEAQ (reference sequence). Trimming removed 7 bases from V and 6 bases from J, with 12 bases in between. The CDR3 is 12 residues long. The CDR3 DNA follows: TGTGCCAGCAAACAGGGAGGGTCTGAAGCTTTCTTT. It codes for CASKQGGSEAFF.